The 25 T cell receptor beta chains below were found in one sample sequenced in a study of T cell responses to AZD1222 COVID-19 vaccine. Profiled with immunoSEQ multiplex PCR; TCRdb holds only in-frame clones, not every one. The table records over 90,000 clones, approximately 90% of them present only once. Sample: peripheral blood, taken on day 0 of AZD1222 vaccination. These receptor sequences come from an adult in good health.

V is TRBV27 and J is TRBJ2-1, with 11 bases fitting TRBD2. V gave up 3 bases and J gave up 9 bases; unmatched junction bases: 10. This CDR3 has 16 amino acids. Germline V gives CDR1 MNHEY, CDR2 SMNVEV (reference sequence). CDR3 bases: TGTGCCAGCAGTTTGTTACAATTTGGACTAGCGGGTGAGCAGTTCTTC. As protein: CASSLLQFGLAGEQFF.

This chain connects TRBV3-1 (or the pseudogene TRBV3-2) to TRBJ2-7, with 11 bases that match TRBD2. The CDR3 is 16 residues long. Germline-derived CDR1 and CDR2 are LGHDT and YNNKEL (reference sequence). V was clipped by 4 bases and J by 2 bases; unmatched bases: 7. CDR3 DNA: TGTGCCAGCAGCCCCGGACTAGCGGGTGGAACCTACGAGCAGTACTTC. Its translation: CASSPGLAGGTYEQYF.

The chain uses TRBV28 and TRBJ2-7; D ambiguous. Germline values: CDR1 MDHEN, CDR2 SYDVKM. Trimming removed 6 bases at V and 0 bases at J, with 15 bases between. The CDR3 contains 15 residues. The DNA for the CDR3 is TGTGCCAGCAGGACCCCTAAAACCAGCTCCTACGAGCAGTACTTC. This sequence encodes CASRTPKTSSYEQYF.

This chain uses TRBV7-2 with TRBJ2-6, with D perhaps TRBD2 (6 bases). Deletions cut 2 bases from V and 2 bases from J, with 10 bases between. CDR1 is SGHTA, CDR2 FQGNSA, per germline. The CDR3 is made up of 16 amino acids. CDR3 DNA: TGTGCCAGCAGCTTACTCGGGGGAACTGGGGCCAACGTCCTGACTTTC. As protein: CASSLLGGTGANVLTF.

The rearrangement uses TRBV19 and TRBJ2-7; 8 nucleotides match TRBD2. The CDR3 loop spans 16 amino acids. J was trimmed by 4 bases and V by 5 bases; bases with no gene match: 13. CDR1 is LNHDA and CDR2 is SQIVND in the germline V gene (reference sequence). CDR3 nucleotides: TGTGCCAGTAGTCTCAGGCAGCGGGAGTACGGTTACGAGCAGTACTTC. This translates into CASSLRQREYGYEQYF.

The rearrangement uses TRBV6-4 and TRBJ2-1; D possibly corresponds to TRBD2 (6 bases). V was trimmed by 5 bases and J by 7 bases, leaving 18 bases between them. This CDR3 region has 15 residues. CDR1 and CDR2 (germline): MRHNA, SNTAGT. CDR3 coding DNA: TGTGCCAGCAGTCGGGACTTCCAGGCCCTGAATGAGCAGTTCTTC. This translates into CASSRDFQALNEQFF.

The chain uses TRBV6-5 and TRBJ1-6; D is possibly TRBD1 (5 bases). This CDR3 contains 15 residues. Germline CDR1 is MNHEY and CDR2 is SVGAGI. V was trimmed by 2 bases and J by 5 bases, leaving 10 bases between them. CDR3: CASSYGRGDNSPLHF. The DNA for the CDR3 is TGTGCCAGCAGTTACGGGAGGGGAGATAATTCACCCCTCCACTTT.

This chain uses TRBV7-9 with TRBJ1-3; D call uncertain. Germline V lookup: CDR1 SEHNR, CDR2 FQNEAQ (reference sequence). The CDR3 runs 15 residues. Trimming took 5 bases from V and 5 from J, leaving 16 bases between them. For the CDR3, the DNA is TGTGCCAGCAGCCCGACACGGTCAGAGAGAAACACCATATATTTT. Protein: CASSPTRSERNTIYF.

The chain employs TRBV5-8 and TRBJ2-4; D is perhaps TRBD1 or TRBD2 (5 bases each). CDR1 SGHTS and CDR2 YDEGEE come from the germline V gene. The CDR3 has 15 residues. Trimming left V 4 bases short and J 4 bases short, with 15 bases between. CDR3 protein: CASSLGTRKKNIQYF. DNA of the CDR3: TGTGCCAGCAGCCTCGGGACCCGTAAAAAAAACATTCAGTACTTC.

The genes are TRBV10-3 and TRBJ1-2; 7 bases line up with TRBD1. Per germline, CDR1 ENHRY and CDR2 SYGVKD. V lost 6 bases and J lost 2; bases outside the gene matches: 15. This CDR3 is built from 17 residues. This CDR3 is CAISLASLDRRNYGYTF. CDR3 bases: TGTGCCATCAGCTTAGCCTCCCTGGACAGGCGGAACTATGGCTACACCTTC.

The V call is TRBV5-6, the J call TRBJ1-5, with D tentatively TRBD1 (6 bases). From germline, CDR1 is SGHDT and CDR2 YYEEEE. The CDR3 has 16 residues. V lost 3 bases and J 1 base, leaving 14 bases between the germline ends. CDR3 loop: CASSWLGGASNQPQHF. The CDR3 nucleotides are TGTGCCAGCAGCTGGCTGGGGGGCGCGAGCAATCAGCCCCAGCATTTT.

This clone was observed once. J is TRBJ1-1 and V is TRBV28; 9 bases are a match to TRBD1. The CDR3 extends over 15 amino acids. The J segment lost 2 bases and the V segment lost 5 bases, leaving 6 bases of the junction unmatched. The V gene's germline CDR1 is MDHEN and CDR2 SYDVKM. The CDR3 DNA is TGTGCCAGCAGTACAATGGGACAGGGAAACACTGAAGCTTTCTTT. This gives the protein CASSTMGQGNTEAFF.

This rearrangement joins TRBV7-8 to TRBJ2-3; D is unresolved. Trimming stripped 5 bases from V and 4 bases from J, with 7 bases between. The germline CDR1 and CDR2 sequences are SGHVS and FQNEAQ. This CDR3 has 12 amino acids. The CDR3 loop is CASSAQSDTQYF. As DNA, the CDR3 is TGTGCCAGCAGCGCACAGTCAGATACGCAGTATTTT.

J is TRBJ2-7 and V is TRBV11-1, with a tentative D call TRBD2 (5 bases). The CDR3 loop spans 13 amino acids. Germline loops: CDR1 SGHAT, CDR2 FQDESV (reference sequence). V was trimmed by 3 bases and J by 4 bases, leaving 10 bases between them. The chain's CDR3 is CASSLTTDYEQYF. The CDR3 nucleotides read TGTGCCAGCAGCTTGACTACCGATTACGAGCAGTACTTC.

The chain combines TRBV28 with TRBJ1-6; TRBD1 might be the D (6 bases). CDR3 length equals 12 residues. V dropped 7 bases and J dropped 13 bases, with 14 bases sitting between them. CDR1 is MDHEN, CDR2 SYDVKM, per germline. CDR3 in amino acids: CASITGPQPLHF. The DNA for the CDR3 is TGTGCCAGCATCACAGGGCCTCAGCCCCTCCACTTT.

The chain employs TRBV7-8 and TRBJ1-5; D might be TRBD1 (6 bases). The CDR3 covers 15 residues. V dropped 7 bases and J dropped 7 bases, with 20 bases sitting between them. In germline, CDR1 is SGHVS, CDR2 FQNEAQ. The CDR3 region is CASIQGRGAEQPQHF. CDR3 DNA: TGTGCCAGCATCCAAGGGCGGGGGGCAGAACAGCCCCAGCATTTT.

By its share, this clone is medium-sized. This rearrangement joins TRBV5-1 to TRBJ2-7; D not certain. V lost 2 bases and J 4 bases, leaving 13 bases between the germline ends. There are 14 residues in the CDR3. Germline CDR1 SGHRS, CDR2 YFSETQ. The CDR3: CASSFLTSGYEQYF. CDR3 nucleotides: TGCGCCAGCAGCTTTCTCACGAGTGGATACGAGCAGTACTTC.

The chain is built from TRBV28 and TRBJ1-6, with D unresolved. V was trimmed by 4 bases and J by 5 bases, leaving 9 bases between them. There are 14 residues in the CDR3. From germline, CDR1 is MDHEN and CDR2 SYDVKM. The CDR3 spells CASSYGADNSPLHF. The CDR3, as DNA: TGTGCCAGCAGTTACGGTGCGGATAATTCACCCCTCCACTTT.

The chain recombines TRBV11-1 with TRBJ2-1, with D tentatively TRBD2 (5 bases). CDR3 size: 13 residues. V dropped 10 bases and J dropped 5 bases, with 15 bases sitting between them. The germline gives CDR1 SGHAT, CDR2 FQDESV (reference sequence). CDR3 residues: CATGLTRNNEQFF. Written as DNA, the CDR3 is TGTGCCACAGGATTAACTAGAAACAATGAGCAGTTCTTC. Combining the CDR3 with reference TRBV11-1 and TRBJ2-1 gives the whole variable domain EAEVAQSPRYKITEKSQAVAFWCDPISGHATLYWYRQILGQGPELLVQFQDESVVDDSQLPKDRFSAERLKGVDSTLKIQPAELGDSAMYLCATGLTRNNEQFFGPGTRLTVL.

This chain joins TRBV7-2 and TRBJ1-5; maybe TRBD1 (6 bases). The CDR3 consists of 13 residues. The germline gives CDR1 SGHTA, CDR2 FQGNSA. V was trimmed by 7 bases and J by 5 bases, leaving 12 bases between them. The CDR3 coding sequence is TGTGCCAGCAAGGCAGGGGAGTATCAGCCCCAGCATTTT. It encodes CASKAGEYQPQHF.

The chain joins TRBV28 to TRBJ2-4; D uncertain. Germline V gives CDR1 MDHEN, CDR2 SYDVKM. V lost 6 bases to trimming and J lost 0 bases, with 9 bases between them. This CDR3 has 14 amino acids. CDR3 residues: CASRKRLAKNIQYF. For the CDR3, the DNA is TGTGCCAGCAGAAAACGACTAGCCAAAAACATTCAGTACTTC.

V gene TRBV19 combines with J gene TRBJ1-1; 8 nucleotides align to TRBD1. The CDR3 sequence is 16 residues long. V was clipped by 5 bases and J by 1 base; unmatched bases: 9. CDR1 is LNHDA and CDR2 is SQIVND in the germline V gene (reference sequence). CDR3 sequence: CASSLNTGGENTEAFF. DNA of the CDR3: TGTGCCAGTAGTTTAAATACAGGGGGGGAGAACACTGAAGCTTTCTTT.

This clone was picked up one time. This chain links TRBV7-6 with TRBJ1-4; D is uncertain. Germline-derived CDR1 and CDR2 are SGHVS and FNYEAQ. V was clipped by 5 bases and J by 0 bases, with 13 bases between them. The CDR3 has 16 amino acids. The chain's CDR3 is CASSHPGKATNEKLFF. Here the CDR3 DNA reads TGTGCCAGCAGCCATCCCGGGAAAGCAACTAATGAAAAACTGTTTTTT. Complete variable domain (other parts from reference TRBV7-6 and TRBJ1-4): GAGVSQSPRYKVTKRGQDVALRCDPISGHVSLYWYRQALGQGPEFLTYFNYEAQQDKSGLPNDRFSAERPEGSISTLTIQRTEQRDSAMYRCASSHPGKATNEKLFFGSGTQLSVL.

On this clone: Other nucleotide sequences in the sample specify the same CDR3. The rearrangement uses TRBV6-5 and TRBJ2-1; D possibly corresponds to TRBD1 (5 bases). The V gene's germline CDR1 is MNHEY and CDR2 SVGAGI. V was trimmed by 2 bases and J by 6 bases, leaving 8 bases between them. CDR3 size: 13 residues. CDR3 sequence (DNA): TGTGCCAGCAGTTACAGCAGGGTCAATGAGCAGTTCTTC. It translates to CASSYSRVNEQFF.

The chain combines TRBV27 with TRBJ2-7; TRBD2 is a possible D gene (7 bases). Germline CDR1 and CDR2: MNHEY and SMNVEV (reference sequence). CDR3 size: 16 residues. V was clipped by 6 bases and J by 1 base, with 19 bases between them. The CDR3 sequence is CASRPRGGGYSYEQYF. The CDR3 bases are TGTGCCAGCAGGCCTCGGGGCGGGGGCTATTCCTACGAGCAGTACTTC.